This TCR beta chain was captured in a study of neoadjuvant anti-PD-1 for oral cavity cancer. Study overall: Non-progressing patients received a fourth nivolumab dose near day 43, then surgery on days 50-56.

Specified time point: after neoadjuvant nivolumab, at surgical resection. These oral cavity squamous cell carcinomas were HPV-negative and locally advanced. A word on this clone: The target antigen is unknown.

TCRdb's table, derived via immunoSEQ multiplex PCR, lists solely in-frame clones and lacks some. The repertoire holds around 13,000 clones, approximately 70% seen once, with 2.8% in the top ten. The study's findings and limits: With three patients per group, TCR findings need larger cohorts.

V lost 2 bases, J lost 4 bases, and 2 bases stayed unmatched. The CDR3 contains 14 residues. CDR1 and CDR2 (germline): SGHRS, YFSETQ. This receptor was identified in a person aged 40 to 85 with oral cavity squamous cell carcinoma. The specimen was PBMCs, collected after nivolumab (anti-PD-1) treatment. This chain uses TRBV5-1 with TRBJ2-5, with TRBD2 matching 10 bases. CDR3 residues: CASSLRLAGETQYF. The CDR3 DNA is TGCGCCAGCAGCTTACGACTAGCGGGAGAGACCCAGTACTTC.